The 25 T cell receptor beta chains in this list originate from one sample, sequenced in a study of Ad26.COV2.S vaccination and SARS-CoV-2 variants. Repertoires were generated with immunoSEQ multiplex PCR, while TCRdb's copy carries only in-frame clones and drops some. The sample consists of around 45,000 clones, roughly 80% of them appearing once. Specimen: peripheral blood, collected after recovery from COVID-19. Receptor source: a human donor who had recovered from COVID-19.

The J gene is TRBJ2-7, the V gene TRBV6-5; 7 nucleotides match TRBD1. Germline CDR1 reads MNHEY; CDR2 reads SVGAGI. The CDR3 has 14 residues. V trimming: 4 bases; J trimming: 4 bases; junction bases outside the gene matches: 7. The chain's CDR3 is CASSSGDSLYEQYV. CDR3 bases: TGTGCCAGCAGTTCCGGGGACAGTCTGTACGAGCAGTACGTC.

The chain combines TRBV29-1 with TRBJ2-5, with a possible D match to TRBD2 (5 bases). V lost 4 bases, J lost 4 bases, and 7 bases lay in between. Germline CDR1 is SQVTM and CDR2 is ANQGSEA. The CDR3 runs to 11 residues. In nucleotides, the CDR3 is TGCAGCGTTGTGAGGGTAGAGACCCAGTACTTC. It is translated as CSVVRVETQYF.

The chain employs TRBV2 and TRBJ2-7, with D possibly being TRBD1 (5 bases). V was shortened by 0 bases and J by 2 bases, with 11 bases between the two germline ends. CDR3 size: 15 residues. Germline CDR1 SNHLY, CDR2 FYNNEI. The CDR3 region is CASSEAQGRAYEQYF. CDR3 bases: TGTGCCAGCAGTGAAGCGCAGGGCCGGGCCTACGAGCAGTACTTC.

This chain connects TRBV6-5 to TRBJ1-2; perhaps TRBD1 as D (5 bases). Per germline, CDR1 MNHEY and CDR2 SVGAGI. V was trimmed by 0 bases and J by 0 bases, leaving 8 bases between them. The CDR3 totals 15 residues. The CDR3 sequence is CASSYSGATNYGYTF. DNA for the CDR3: TGTGCCAGCAGTTACTCCGGGGCCACTAACTATGGCTACACCTTC.

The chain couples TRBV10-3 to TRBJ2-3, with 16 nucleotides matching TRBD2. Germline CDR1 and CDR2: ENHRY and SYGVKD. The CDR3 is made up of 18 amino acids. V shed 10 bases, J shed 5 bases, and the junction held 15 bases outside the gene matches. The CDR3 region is CATTPGTSGRAGIDTQYF. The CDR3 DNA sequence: TGTGCCACAACCCCCGGGACTAGCGGGAGGGCCGGTATAGATACGCAGTATTTT.

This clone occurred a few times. In nucleotides, the CDR3 is TGTGCCAGCAGTTACGATAACAGGGGTGGCCAGCCCCAGCATTTT. Protein product: CASSYDNRGGQPQHF. The gene calls are TRBV6-6 and TRBJ1-5, with 7 bases matching TRBD1. Germline V gene data show CDR1 as MNHNY and CDR2 as SVGAGI (reference sequence). The CDR3 loop spans 15 amino acids. V lost 2 bases to trimming and J lost 7 bases; unmatched junction nucleotides: 8.

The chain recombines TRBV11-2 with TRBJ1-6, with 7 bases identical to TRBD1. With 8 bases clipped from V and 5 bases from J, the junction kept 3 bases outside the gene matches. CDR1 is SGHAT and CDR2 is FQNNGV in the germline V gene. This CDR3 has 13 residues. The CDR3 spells CASGTVNNSPLHF. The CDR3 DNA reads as TGTGCCAGCGGGACAGTGAATAATTCACCCCTCCACTTT.

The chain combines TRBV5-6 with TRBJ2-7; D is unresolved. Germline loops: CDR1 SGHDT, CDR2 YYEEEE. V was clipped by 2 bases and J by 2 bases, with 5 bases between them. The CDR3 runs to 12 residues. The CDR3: CASSFLAYEQYF. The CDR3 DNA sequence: TGTGCCAGCAGCTTCCTGGCCTACGAGCAGTACTTC.

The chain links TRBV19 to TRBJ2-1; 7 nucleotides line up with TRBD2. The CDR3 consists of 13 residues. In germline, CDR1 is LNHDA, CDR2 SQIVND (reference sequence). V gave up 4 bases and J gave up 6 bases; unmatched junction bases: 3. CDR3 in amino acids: CASSTPGGNEQFF. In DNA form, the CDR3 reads TGTGCCAGTAGTACCCCGGGAGGCAATGAGCAGTTCTTC.

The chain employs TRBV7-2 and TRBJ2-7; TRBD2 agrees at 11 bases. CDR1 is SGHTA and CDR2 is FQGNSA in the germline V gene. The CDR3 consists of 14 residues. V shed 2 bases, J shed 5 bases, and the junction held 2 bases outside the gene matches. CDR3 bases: TGTGCCAGCAGCTTATTGGGACTAGCGGACGAGCAGTACTTC. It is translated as CASSLLGLADEQYF. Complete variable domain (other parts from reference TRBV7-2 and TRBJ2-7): GAGVSQSPSNKVTEKGKDVELRCDPISGHTALYWYRQSLGQGLEFLIYFQGNSAPDKSGLPSDRFSAERTGGSVSTLTIQRTQQEDSAVYLCASSLLGLADEQYFGPGTRLTVT.

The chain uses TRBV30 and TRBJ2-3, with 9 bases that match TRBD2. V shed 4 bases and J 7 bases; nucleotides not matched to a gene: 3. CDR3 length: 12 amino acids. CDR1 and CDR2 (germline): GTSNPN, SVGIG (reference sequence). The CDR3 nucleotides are TGTGCCTGGAAGCGGGGGGTATATACGCAGTATTTT. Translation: CAWKRGVYTQYF.

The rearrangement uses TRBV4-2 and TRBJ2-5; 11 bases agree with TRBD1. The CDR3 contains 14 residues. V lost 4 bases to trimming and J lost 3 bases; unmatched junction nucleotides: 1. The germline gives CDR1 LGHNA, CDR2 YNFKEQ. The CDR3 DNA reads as TGTGCCAGCAGCCGGACAGGGGGCGAAGAGACCCAGTACTTC. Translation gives CASSRTGGEETQYF.

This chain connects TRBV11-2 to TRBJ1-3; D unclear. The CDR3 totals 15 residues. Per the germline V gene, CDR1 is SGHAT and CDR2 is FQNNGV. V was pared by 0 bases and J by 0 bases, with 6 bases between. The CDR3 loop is CASSLDRHSGNTIYF. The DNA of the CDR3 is TGTGCCAGCAGCTTAGATCGCCACTCTGGAAACACCATATATTTT.

This CDR3 is CASSYQPRGSGNTIYF. CDR3 DNA: TGTGCCAGCAGCTACCAACCCAGGGGCTCTGGAAACACCATATATTTT. The V call is TRBV7-8, the J call TRBJ1-3, with D tentatively TRBD1 (6 bases). This CDR3 contains 16 residues. Germline V gene data show CDR1 as SGHVS and CDR2 as FQNEAQ. Trimming shortened V by 4 bases and J by 0 bases, and 13 bases separated the two germline ends.

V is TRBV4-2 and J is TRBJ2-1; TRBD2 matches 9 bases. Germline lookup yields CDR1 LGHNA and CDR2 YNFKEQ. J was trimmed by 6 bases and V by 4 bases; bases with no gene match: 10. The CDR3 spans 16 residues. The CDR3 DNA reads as TGTGCCAGCAGCCTGGGAATGCGGGGGGGAAGCAATGAGCAGTTCTTC. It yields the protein CASSLGMRGGSNEQFF.

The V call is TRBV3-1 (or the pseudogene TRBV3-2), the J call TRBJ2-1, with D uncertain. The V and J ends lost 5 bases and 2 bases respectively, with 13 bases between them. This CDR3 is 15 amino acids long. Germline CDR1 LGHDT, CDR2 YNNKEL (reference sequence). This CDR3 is CASSSAVMAYNEQFF. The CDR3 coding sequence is TGTGCCAGCAGCTCAGCTGTGATGGCCTACAATGAGCAGTTCTTC.

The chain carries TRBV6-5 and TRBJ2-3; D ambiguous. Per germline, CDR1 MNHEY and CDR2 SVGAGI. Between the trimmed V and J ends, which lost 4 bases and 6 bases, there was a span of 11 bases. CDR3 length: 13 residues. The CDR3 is CASSLVRRDTQYF. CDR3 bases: TGTGCCAGCAGTTTAGTTCGCCGGGATACGCAGTATTTT.

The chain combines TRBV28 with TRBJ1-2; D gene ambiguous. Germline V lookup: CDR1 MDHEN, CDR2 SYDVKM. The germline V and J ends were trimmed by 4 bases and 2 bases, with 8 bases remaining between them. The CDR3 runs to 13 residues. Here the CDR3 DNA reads TGTGCCAGCAGTTCCCTAGGGAACTATGGCTACACCTTC. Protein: CASSSLGNYGYTF.

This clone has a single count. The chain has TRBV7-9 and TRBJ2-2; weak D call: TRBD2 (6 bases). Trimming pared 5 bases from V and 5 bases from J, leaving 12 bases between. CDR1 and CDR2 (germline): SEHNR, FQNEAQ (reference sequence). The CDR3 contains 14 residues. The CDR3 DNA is TGTGCCAGCAGCAGAGCGGGCACGACCGGGGAGCTGTTTTTT. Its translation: CASSRAGTTGELFF.

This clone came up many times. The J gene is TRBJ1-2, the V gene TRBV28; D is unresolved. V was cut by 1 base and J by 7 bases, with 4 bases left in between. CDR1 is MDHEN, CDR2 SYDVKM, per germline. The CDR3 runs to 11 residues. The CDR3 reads CASSLSSGYTF. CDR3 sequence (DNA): TGTGCCAGCAGTTTATCGAGTGGCTACACCTTC.

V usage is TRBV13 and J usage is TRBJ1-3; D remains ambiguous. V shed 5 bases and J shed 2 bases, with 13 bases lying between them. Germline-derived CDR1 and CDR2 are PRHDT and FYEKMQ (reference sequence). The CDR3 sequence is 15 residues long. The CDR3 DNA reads TGTGCCAGCAGCCGAAGACTGGAGACTGGAAACACCATATATTTT. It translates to CASSRRLETGNTIYF.

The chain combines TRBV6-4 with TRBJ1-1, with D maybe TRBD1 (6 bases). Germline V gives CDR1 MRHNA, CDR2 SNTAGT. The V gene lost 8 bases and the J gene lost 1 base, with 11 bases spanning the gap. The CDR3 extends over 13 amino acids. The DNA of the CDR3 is TGTGCCAGCCGTGGACAGCCGAACACTGAAGCTTTCTTT. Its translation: CASRGQPNTEAFF.

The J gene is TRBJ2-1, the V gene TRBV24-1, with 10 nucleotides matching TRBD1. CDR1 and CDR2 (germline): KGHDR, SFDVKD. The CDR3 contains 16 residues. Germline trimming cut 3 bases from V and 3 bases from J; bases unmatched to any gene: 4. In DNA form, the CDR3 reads TGTGCCACCAGTGATCGGACAGGGGGAATCTACAATGAGCAGTTCTTC. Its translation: CATSDRTGGIYNEQFF.

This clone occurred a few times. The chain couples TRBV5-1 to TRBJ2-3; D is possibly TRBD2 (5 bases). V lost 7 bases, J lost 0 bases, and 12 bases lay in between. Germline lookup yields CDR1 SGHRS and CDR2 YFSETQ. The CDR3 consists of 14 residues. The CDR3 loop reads CASLRGGSTDTQYF. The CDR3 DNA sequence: TGCGCCAGCCTCCGAGGAGGTAGCACAGATACGCAGTATTTT.

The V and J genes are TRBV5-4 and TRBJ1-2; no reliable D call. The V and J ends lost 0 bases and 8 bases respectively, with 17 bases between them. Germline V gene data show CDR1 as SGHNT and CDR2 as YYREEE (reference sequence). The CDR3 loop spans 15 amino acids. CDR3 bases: TGTGCCAGCAGCTTGGGTGCAGCGATGACTAGAGGCTACACCTTC. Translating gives CASSLGAAMTRGYTF. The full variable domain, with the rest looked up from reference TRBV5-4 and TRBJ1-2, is ETGVTQSPTHLIKTRGQQVTLRCSSQSGHNTVSWYQQALGQGPQFIFQYYREEENGRGNFPPRFSGLQFPNYSSELNVNALELDDSALYLCASSLGAAMTRGYTFGSGTRLTVV.